This passage covers 32 T cell receptor beta chains from one sample sequenced in a study of OX40 agonist ivuxolimab in advanced cancers. Generated by immunoSEQ multiplex PCR, the TCRdb table keeps only in-frame clones and is missing some. The sample carries some 52,000 clones, less than 90% recorded once. This specimen was CD4+ or CD8+ T cells sorted from blood, taken in a trial of the OX40 agonist ivuxolimab. The source of these receptors is an adult with an advanced solid tumor such as melanoma, head and neck, liver or kidney cancer.

The rearrangement uses TRBV7-2 and TRBJ1-2, with D possibly matching TRBD1 (5 bases). The V gene lost 5 bases and the J gene lost 2 bases, with 15 bases spanning the gap. The CDR3 totals 15 residues. CDR1 SGHTA and CDR2 FQGNSA come from the germline V gene. CDR3 protein: CASSHRGGVNYGYTF. The DNA for the CDR3 is TGTGCCAGCAGCCACCGGGGGGGGGTAAACTATGGCTACACCTTC.

V is TRBV9 and J is TRBJ2-7, with D perhaps TRBD1 or TRBD2 (5 bases each). V was shortened by 3 bases and J by 0 bases, with 13 bases between the two germline ends. The CDR3 totals 15 residues. Germline CDR1 and CDR2: SGDLS and YYNGEE. This CDR3 reads CASSGPGRSSYEQYF. The CDR3 bases are TGTGCCAGCAGCGGACCGGGACGGAGCTCCTACGAGCAGTACTTC. The full variable domain, rest sourced from reference TRBV9 and TRBJ2-7, is DSGVTQTPKHLITATGQRVTLRCSPRSGDLSVYWYQQSLDQGLQFLIQYYNGEERAKGNILERFSAQQFPDLHSELNLSSLELGDSALYFCASSGPGRSSYEQYFGPGTRLTVT.

The chain couples TRBV29-1 to TRBJ1-2, with D possibly TRBD1 on 5 matching bases. CDR1 is SQVTM and CDR2 is ANQGSEA in the germline V gene. The CDR3 runs to 14 residues. Trimming left V 7 bases short and J 7 bases short, with 22 bases between. In nucleotides, the CDR3 is TGCAGCGCACGAGATCGCAGGGAGTATGGTGGCTACACCTTC. This translates into CSARDRREYGGYTF.

This clone is judged medium-sized. The chain couples TRBV5-6 to TRBJ1-3; D gene ambiguous. CDR1 SGHDT and CDR2 YYEEEE come from the germline V gene. CDR3 size: 15 residues. V lost 0 bases and J 0 bases, leaving 7 bases between the germline ends. The CDR3 sequence is CASSLAGNSGNTIYF. The CDR3 DNA reads as TGTGCCAGCAGCTTGGCGGGGAACTCTGGAAACACCATATATTTT.

The chain's CDR3 is CASSYKGSLEQYF. CDR3 sequence (DNA): TGTGCCAGCAGTTACAAGGGGAGTCTCGAGCAGTACTTC. This sequence joins TRBV6-5 and TRBJ2-7; D may match TRBD1 or TRBD2 (5 bases each). Germline lookup yields CDR1 MNHEY and CDR2 SVGAGI. The CDR3 loop spans 13 amino acids. V gave up 2 bases and J gave up 6 bases, with 11 bases separating them.

This chain links TRBV4-2 with TRBJ1-1, with D unclear. Looked up from germline, CDR1 is LGHNA and CDR2 is YNFKEQ. The CDR3 is made up of 13 amino acids. Trimming cost V 0 bases and J 1 base, with 3 bases left between them. The CDR3 region is CASSQETNTEAFF. CDR3 nucleotide sequence: TGTGCCAGCAGCCAAGAGACGAACACTGAAGCTTTCTTT.

The V and J genes are TRBV5-6 and TRBJ2-6, with 9 bases matching TRBD1. CDR3 length: 17 amino acids. V lost 1 base, J lost 1 base, and 3 bases stayed unmatched. The germline CDR1 and CDR2 sequences are SGHDT and YYEEEE. The chain's CDR3 is CASSLMTGGSGANVLTF. The CDR3 nucleotides read TGTGCCAGCAGCTTGATGACAGGGGGTTCTGGGGCCAACGTCCTGACTTTC.

The chain uses TRBV25-1 and TRBJ1-1, with 7 bases lining up with TRBD1. CDR3 length: 13 amino acids. V shed 4 bases, J shed 4 bases, and the junction held 3 bases outside the gene matches. Germline V lookup: CDR1 MGHDK, CDR2 SYGVNS. This CDR3 is CASSAQGITEAFF. The DNA for the CDR3 is TGTGCCAGCAGTGCACAGGGGATCACTGAAGCTTTCTTT.

The chain recombines TRBV10-3 with TRBJ1-6; D is uncertain. The ends were cut back, 1 base at V and 6 bases at J, with 7 bases in the middle. Germline lookup yields CDR1 ENHRY and CDR2 SYGVKD. This CDR3 comprises 14 residues. The CDR3 region has the DNA TGTGCCATCAGTGAGTTACGTAGTAATTCACCCCTCCACTTT. Residues: CAISELRSNSPLHF.

The J gene is TRBJ1-5, the V gene TRBV6-6; D may be TRBD1 (6 bases). From germline, CDR1 is MNHNY and CDR2 SVGAGI (reference sequence). CDR3 length equals 15 residues. Between the trimmed V and J ends, which lost 5 bases and 3 bases, there was a span of 14 bases. CDR3 residues: CASSGWTVINQPQHF. The CDR3, as DNA: TGTGCCAGCAGTGGATGGACAGTGATCAATCAGCCCCAGCATTTT.

This chain links TRBV6-1 with TRBJ2-3, with 9 bases fitting TRBD2. This CDR3 region has 19 residues. The germline gives CDR1 MNHNS, CDR2 SASEGT. Germline trimming cut 1 base from V and 3 bases from J; bases unmatched to any gene: 14. CDR3 in amino acids: CASSEEFPGLARWTDTQYF. CDR3 in DNA: TGTGCCAGCAGTGAAGAGTTCCCGGGACTAGCAAGGTGGACAGATACGCAGTATTTT.

V is TRBV2 and J is TRBJ1-1, with D unclear. CDR3 length: 13 amino acids. Looked up from germline, CDR1 is SNHLY and CDR2 is FYNNEI. V gave up 8 bases and J gave up 8 bases, with 18 bases separating them. Written as DNA, the CDR3 is TGTGCCAGCTTGCCCCCACACAAACAAGAAGCTTTCTTT. Its translation: CASLPPHKQEAFF.

This chain joins TRBV2 and TRBJ1-1; tentatively, D is TRBD1 (6 bases). The CDR3 loop spans 13 amino acids. Trimming left V 3 bases short and J 5 bases short, with 10 bases between. CDR1 is SNHLY, CDR2 FYNNEI, per germline. CDR3: CASSEQGSTEAFF. The CDR3 DNA follows: TGTGCCAGCAGTGAGCAGGGGTCTACTGAAGCTTTCTTT.

This clone appeared once. The chain recombines TRBV27 with TRBJ2-3, with TRBD2 identical over 10 bases. Trimming at V came to 4 bases and at J to 5 bases, leaving 3 bases not matched to a gene. CDR3 length: 14 residues. Germline V lookup: CDR1 MNHEY, CDR2 SMNVEV (reference sequence). The CDR3 DNA is TGTGCCAGCAGTTGGCTAGCGGGGGTAGATACGCAGTATTTT. Residues: CASSWLAGVDTQYF.

This chain uses TRBV20-1 with TRBJ2-3; D call uncertain. The V and J ends lost 6 bases and 6 bases respectively, with 10 bases between them. The CDR3 runs to 11 residues. Germline V gene sequence: CDR1 DFQATT, CDR2 SNEGSKA (reference sequence). The CDR3 sequence is CSAQPMDTQYF. CDR3 DNA: TGCAGTGCCCAACCTATGGATACGCAGTATTTT.

The chain employs TRBV19 and TRBJ2-7, with 13 positions matching TRBD2. V trimming: 3 bases; J trimming: 1 base; junction bases outside the gene matches: 9. The CDR3 consists of 18 residues. The germline V gene encodes CDR1 LNHDA and CDR2 SQIVND (reference sequence). The CDR3 sequence: CASSIRPTSGGASYEQYF. DNA for the CDR3: TGTGCCAGTAGTATCCGACCCACTAGCGGGGGGGCTTCCTACGAGCAGTACTTC. Full variable domain (remainder filled in from reference TRBV19 and TRBJ2-7): DGGITQSPKYLFRKEGQNVTLSCEQNLNHDAMYWYRQDPGQGLRLIYYSQIVNDFQKGDIAEGYSVSREKKESFPLTVTSAQKNPTAFYLCASSIRPTSGGASYEQYFGPGTRLTVT.

The chain joins TRBV18 to TRBJ1-2, with 8 bases fitting TRBD1. In germline, CDR1 is KGHSH, CDR2 LQKENI. The V segment lost 8 bases and the J segment 6 bases; nucleotides outside the gene matches: 8. The CDR3 totals 13 residues. CDR3 in amino acids: CASTPGQAHGYTF. In DNA, the CDR3 is TGTGCCAGCACCCCGGGACAGGCCCATGGCTACACCTTC.

This clone is a singleton in its sample. This chain uses TRBV30 with TRBJ1-4, with D uncertain. Trimming shortened V by 0 bases and J by 2 bases, and 7 bases separated the two germline ends. Germline V gives CDR1 GTSNPN, CDR2 SVGIG (reference sequence). The CDR3 length is 14 residues. CDR3 sequence reads: CAWSVQSTNEKLFF. For the CDR3, the DNA is TGTGCCTGGAGTGTCCAGAGTACTAATGAAAAACTGTTTTTT. The variable domain in full, with the rest retrieved from reference TRBV30 and TRBJ1-4, is SQTIHQWPATLVQPVGSPLSLECTVEGTSNPNLYWYRQAAGRGLQLLFYSVGIGQISSEVPQNLSASRPQDRQFILSSKKLLLSDSGFYLCAWSVQSTNEKLFFGSGTQLSVL.

This clone came up once. The chain combines TRBV5-1 with TRBJ1-1, with unresolved D. The V gene's germline CDR1 is SGHRS and CDR2 YFSETQ. The CDR3 runs 12 residues. V lost 0 bases to trimming and J lost 6 bases, with 6 bases between them. The CDR3 sequence: CASSLGHAEAFF. The CDR3 DNA follows: TGCGCCAGCAGCTTGGGACACGCTGAAGCTTTCTTT.

This clone was seen a handful of times. This chain joins TRBV27 and TRBJ1-5, with 9 bases matching TRBD1. Germline V gives CDR1 MNHEY, CDR2 SMNVEV (reference sequence). The CDR3 loop spans 14 amino acids. After removal of 5 bases from V and 4 bases from J, the junction contained 3 bases not matched to a gene. The CDR3 spells CASSPGTGNQPQHF. The CDR3 bases are TGTGCCAGCAGTCCAGGGACAGGGAATCAGCCCCAGCATTTT.

V usage is TRBV7-3 and J usage is TRBJ1-4, with D unresolved. V lost 5 bases and J 8 bases, leaving 15 bases between the germline ends. CDR1 and CDR2 from the germline V gene are SGHTA and FQGTGA. This CDR3 contains 14 residues. The CDR3 sequence: CASSPARKGEKLFF. The CDR3 bases are TGTGCCAGCAGCCCCGCCCGGAAGGGAGAAAAACTGTTTTTT. Complete variable domain (other parts from reference TRBV7-3 and TRBJ1-4): GAGVSQTPSNKVTEKGKYVELRCDPISGHTALYWYRQSLGQGPEFLIYFQGTGAADDSGLPNDRFFAVRPEGSVSTLKIQRTERGDSAVYLCASSPARKGEKLFFGSGTQLSVL.

This rearrangement joins TRBV2 to TRBJ2-7, with D tentatively TRBD1 (5 bases). In germline, CDR1 is SNHLY, CDR2 FYNNEI. The CDR3 consists of 14 residues. The germline V and J ends were trimmed by 6 bases and 6 bases, with 18 bases remaining between them. CDR3 coding DNA: TGTGCCAGCAGACAACCGTCAGGGTATAGCGAGCAGTACTTC. It translates to CASRQPSGYSEQYF.

The chain uses TRBV6-1 and TRBJ1-2, with D unresolved. The CDR3 contains 15 residues. Germline loops: CDR1 MNHNS, CDR2 SASEGT. Trimming removed 0 bases at V and 5 bases at J, with 13 bases between. The CDR3: CASSEAAQILYGYTF. CDR3 sequence (DNA): TGTGCCAGCAGTGAAGCGGCCCAGATTCTTTATGGCTACACCTTC.

This chain uses TRBV6-4 with TRBJ2-5, with D hard to call. The end of the DNA aligns better with TRBJ2-7, so the J call may be wrong. Germline lookup yields CDR1 MRHNA and CDR2 SNTAGT. This CDR3 is 17 amino acids long. Written as DNA, the CDR3 is TGTGCCAGCAGTGACTCGAGACGCGGCAGAAGCCCCTACGAGCAGTACTTC. This translates into CASSDSRRGRSPYEQYF.

The chain has TRBV5-5 and TRBJ2-7; D uncertain. The germline CDR1 and CDR2 sequences are SGHKS and YYEKEE (reference sequence). Trimming cost V 2 bases and J 1 base, with 7 bases left between them. The CDR3 totals 13 residues. CDR3 region: CASSFDGSYEQYF. CDR3 sequence (DNA): TGTGCCAGCAGCTTCGACGGTTCCTACGAGCAGTACTTC.

The chain is built from TRBV5-1 and TRBJ2-2, with D perhaps TRBD1 (6 bases). The ends were cut back, 4 bases at V and 6 bases at J, with 19 bases in the middle. CDR3 length: 16 amino acids. Germline-derived CDR1 and CDR2 are SGHRS and YFSETQ. CDR3 nucleotides: TGCGCCAGCAGCAGCGATCGTACAGGGATCCCCGGGGAGCTGTTTTTT. Translation: CASSSDRTGIPGELFF.

This clone turned up a few times. The J gene is TRBJ2-7, the V gene TRBV7-9, with 10 bases aligning to TRBD1. CDR3 length: 14 amino acids. J gave up 5 bases and V 6 bases, and 7 bases lay outside the gene matches. CDR1 is SEHNR, CDR2 FQNEAQ, per germline (reference sequence). CDR3 residues: CASRVTGTGDEQYF. The CDR3 nucleotides read TGTGCCAGCAGGGTTACCGGGACAGGGGACGAGCAGTACTTC.

The chain links TRBV5-1 to TRBJ2-3, with no clear D. The CDR3 runs to 12 residues. Germline assignment: CDR1 SGHRS and CDR2 YFSETQ. Trimming shortened V by 2 bases and J by 6 bases, and 7 bases separated the two germline ends. This chain's CDR3 is CASSFGRDTQYF. DNA of the CDR3: TGCGCCAGCAGCTTCGGAAGGGATACGCAGTATTTT.

The chain links TRBV19 to TRBJ2-7, with 10 nucleotides matching TRBD1. V was pared by 5 bases and J by 6 bases, with 7 bases of the junction left unmatched. This CDR3 has 14 amino acids. Germline loops: CDR1 LNHDA, CDR2 SQIVND (reference sequence). The CDR3 sequence: CASSVGTGAVEQYF. The CDR3 nucleotides read TGTGCCAGTAGTGTCGGGACAGGGGCGGTCGAGCAGTACTTC.

This clone was seen a single time. This sequence joins TRBV7-9 and TRBJ2-3; D ambiguous. The CDR3 extends over 12 amino acids. The V and J ends lost 3 bases and 4 bases respectively, with 5 bases between them. The germline gives CDR1 SEHNR, CDR2 FQNEAQ (reference sequence). The CDR3 spells CASSFSPDTQYF. The CDR3 coding sequence is TGTGCCAGCAGCTTTTCCCCAGATACGCAGTATTTT.

The chain joins TRBV6-1 to TRBJ1-2, with 7 bases that match TRBD1. Germline V gene lookup returns CDR1 MNHNS and CDR2 SASEGT. CDR3 length equals 14 residues. The trim removed 5 bases at V and 8 bases at J, leaving 11 bases unmatched. CDR3 protein: CASSSTDRAGGYTF. DNA of the CDR3: TGTGCCAGCAGTTCAACTGACAGGGCTGGAGGCTACACCTTC.

V usage is TRBV19 and J usage is TRBJ2-7; TRBD1 or TRBD2 may be the D gene (5 bases each). The CDR3 length is 16 residues. Germline assignment: CDR1 LNHDA and CDR2 SQIVND (reference sequence). Trimming took off 5 bases at V and 2 bases at J, with 19 bases between the two ends. The CDR3 DNA follows: TGTGCCAGTAGTCTTATCCCGGGACCCCTTGCCTACGAGCAGTACTTC. This encodes CASSLIPGPLAYEQYF.